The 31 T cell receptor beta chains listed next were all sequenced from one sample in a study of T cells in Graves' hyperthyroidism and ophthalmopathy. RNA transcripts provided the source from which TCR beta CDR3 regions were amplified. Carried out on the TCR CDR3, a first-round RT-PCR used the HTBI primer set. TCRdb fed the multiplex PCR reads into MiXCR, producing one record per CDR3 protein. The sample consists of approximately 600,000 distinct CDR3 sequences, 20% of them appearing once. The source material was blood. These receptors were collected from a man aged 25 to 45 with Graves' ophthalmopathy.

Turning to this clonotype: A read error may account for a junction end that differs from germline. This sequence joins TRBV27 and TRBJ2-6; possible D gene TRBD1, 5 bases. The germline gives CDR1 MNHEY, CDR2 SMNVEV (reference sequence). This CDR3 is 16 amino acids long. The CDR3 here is CASSLRVPSGANALTF. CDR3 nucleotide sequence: TGTGCCAGCAGTTTACGGGTGCCCTCTGGGGCCAACGCCCTGACTTTC.

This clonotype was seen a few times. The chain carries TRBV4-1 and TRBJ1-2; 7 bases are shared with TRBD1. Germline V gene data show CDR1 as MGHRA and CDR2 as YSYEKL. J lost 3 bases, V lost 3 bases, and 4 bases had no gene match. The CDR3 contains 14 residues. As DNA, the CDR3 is TGCGCCAGCAGCCAGATGGGGACAGACTATGGCTACACCTTC. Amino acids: CASSQMGTDYGYTF.

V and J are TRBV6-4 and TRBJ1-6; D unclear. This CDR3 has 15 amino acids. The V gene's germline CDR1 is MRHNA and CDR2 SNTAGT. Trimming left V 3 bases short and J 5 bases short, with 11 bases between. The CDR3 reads CASSERAEDNSPLHF. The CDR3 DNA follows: TGTGCCAGCAGTGAGAGGGCGGAGGATAATTCACCCCTCCACTTT.

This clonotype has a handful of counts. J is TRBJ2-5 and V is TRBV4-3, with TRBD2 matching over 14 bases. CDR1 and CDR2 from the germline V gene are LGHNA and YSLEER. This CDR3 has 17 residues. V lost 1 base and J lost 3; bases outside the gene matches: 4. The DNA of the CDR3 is TGCGCCAGCAGCCAAGGTTCGGGACTAGCGGGAGAAGAGACCCAGTACTTC. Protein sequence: CASSQGSGLAGEETQYF.

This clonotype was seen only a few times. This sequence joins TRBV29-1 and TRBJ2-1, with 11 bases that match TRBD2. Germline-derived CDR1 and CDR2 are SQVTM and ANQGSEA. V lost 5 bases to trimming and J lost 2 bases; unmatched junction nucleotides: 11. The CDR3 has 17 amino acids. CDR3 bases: TGCAGCGTTTTTGCGGGGACTAGCGGCTATCCCTACAATGAGCAGTTCTTC. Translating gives CSVFAGTSGYPYNEQFF.

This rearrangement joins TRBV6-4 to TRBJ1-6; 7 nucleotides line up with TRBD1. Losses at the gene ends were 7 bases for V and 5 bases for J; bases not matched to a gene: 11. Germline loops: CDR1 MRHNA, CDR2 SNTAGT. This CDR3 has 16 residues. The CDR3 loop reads CASNSPDRANNSPLHF. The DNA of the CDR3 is TGTGCCAGCAATTCTCCTGACAGGGCTAATAATTCACCCCTCCACTTT.

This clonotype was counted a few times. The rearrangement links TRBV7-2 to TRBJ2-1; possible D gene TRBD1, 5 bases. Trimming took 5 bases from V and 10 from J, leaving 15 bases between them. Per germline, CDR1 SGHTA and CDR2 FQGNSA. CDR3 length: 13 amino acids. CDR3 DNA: TGTGCCAGCAGCCCCGTCATGGCAGGGGAGCAGTTCTTC. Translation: CASSPVMAGEQFF.

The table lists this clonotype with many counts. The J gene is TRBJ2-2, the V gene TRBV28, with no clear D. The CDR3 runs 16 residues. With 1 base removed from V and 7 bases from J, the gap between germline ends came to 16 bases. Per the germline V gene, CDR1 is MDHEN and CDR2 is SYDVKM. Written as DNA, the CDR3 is TGTGCCAGCAGTTTATCCTGGCCCGCCAAGGGCGGGGAGCTGTTTTTT. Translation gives CASSLSWPAKGGELFF.

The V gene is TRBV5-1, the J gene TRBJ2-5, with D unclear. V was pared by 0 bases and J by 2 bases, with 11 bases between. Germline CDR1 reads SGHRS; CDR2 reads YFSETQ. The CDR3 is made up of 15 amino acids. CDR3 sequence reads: CASSLESSSQETQYF. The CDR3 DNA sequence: TGCGCCAGCAGCTTGGAGTCATCTTCTCAAGAGACCCAGTACTTC.

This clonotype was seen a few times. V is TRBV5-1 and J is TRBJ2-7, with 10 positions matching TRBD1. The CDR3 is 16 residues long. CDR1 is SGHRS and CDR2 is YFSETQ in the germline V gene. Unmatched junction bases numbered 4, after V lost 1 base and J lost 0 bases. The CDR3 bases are TGCGCCAGCAGCTTGTCCGGGACAGGGGCCTCCTACGAGCAGTACTTC. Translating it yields CASSLSGTGASYEQYF.

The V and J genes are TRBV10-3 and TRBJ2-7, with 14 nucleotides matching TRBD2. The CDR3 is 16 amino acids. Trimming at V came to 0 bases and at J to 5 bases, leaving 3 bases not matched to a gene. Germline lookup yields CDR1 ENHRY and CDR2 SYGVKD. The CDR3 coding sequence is TGTGCCATCAGTGAGTCGGGGACTAGCGGGAGAAACGAGCAGTACTTC. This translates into CAISESGTSGRNEQYF.

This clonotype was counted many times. The CDR3 reads CASSQTWGHEKLFF. In DNA form, the CDR3 reads TGTGCCAGCAGCCAGACGTGGGGACACGAAAAACTGTTTTTT. V is TRBV11-2 and J is TRBJ1-4; weak D call: TRBD1 (6 bases). This CDR3 has 14 residues. Per germline, CDR1 SGHAT and CDR2 FQNNGV. The ends were cut back, 5 bases at V and 8 bases at J, with 15 bases in the middle.

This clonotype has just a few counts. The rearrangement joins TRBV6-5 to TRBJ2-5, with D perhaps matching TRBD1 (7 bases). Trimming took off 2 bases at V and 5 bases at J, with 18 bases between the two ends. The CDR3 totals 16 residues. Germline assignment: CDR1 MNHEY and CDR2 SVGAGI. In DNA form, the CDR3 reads TGTGCCAGCAGTTACAGGGGGCGGGAAAAAGGGGAGACCCAGTACTTC. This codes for CASSYRGREKGETQYF.

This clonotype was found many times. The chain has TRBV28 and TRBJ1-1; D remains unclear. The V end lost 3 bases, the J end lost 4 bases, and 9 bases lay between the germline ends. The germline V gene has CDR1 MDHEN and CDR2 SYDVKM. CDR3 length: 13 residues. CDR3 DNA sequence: TGTGCCAGCAGTTTTCAAGGAGGCACTGAAGCTTTCTTT. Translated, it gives CASSFQGGTEAFF.

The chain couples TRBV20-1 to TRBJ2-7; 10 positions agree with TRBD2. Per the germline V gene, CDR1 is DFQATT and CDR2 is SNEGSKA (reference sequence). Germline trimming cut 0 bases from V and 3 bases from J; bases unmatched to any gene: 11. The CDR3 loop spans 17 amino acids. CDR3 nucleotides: TGCAGTGCTAGAGATTTTAGGGGCAGCGGGAGGGACTACGAGCAGTACTTC. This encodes CSARDFRGSGRDYEQYF.

CDR3 sequence: CASRPPGSSYNSPLHF. CDR3 DNA: TGTGCCAGCAGGCCGCCCGGGAGCTCCTATAATTCACCCCTCCACTTT. The gene calls are TRBV6-1 and TRBJ1-6; D call uncertain. The germline V gene encodes CDR1 MNHNS and CDR2 SASEGT. With 6 bases removed from V and 0 bases from J, the gap between germline ends came to 12 bases. The CDR3 has 16 amino acids.

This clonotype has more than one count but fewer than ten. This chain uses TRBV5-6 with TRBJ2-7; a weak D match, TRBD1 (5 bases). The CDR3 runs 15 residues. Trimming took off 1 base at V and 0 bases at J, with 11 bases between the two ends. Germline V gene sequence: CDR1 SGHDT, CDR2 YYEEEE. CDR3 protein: CASSLLGHGSYEQYF. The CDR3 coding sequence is TGTGCCAGCAGCTTGTTAGGACATGGCTCCTACGAGCAGTACTTC. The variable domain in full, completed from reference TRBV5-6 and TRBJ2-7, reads DAGVTQSPTHLIKTRGQQVTLRCSPKSGHDTVSWYQQALGQGPQFIFQYYEEEERQRGNFPDRFSGHQFPNYSSELNVNALLLGDSALYLCASSLLGHGSYEQYFGPGTRLTVT.

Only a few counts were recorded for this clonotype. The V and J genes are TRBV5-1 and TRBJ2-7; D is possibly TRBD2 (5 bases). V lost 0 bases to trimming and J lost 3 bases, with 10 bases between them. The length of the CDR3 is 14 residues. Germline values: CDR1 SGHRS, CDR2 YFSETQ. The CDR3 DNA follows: TGCGCCAGCAGCTTGGGAGGGATGGGCTACGAGCAGTACTTC. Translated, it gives CASSLGGMGYEQYF.

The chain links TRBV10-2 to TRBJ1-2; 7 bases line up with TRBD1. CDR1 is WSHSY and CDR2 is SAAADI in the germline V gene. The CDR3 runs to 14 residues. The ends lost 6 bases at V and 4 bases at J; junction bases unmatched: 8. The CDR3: CASSPGTAFYGYTF. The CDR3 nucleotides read TGCGCCAGCAGCCCCGGGACAGCCTTCTATGGCTACACCTTC.

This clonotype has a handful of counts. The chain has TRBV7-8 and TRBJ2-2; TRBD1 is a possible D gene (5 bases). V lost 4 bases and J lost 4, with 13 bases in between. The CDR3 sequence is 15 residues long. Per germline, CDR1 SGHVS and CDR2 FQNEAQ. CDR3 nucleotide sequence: TGTGCCAGCAGCTCGTGGGCAGGGCCCACCGGGGAGCTGTTTTTT. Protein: CASSSWAGPTGELFF.

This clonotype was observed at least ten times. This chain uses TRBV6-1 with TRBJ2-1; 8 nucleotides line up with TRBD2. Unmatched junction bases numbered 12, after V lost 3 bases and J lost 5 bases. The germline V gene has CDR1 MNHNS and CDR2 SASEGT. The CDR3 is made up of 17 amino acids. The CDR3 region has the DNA TGTGCCAGCAGTGACCCCGGGCGCCTAGCGGGCCACAATGAGCAGTTCTTC. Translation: CASSDPGRLAGHNEQFF.

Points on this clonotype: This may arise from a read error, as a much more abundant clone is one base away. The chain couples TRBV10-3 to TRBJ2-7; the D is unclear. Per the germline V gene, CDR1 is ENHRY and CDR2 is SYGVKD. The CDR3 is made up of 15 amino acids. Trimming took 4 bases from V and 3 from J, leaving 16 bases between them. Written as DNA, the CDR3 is TGTGCCATCAGTGGAGGCGGCAACCGTTACTACGAGCAGTACTTC. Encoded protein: CAISGGGNRYYEQYF.

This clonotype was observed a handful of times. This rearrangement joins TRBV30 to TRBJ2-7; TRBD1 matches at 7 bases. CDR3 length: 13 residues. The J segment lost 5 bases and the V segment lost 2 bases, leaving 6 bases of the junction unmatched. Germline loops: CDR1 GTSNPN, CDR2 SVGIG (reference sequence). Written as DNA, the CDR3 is TGTGCCTGGAGTTTCGCACAGGGGAACGAGCAGTACTTC. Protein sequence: CAWSFAQGNEQYF.

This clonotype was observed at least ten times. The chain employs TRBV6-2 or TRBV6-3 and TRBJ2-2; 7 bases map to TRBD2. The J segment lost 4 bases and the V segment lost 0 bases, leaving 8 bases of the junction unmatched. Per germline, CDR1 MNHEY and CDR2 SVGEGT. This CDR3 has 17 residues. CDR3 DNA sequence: TGTGCCAGCAGTTACTCGAGGCTGCGGGAGTTCACCGGGGAGCTGTTTTTT. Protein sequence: CASSYSRLREFTGELFF.

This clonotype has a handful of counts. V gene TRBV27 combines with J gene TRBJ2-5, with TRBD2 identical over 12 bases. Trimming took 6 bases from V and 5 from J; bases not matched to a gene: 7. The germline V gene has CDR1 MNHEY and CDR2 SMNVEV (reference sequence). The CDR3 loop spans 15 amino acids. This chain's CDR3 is CASRILAGGGETQYF. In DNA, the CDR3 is TGTGCCAGCAGAATACTAGCGGGAGGCGGGGAGACCCAGTACTTC.

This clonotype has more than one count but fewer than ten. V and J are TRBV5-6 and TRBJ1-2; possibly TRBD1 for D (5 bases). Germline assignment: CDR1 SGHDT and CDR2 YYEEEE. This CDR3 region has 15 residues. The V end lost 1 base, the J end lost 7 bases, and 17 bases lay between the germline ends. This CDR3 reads CASSLTGGDPSGYTF. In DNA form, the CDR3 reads TGTGCCAGCAGCTTGACGGGTGGGGACCCTTCTGGCTACACCTTC.

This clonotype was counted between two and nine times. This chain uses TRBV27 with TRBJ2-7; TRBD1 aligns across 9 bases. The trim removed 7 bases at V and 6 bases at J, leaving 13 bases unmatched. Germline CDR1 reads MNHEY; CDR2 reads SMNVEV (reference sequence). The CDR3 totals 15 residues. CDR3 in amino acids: CASITPGQGMGEQYF. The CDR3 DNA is TGTGCCAGCATTACCCCCGGACAGGGGATGGGCGAGCAGTACTTC.

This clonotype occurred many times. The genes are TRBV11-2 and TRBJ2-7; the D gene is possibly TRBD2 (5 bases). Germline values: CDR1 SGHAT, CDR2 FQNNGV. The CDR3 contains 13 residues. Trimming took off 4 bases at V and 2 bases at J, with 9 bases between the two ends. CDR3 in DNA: TGTGCCAGCAGCTCCCGGACTGCCTACGAGCAGTACTTC. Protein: CASSSRTAYEQYF.

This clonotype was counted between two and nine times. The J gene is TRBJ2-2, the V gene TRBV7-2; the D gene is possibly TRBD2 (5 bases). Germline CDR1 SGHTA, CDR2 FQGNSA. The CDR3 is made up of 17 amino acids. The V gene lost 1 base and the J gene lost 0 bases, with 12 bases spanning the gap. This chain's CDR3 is CASSLELWETNTGELFF. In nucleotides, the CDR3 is TGTGCCAGCAGCTTAGAGTTGTGGGAGACGAACACCGGGGAGCTGTTTTTT.

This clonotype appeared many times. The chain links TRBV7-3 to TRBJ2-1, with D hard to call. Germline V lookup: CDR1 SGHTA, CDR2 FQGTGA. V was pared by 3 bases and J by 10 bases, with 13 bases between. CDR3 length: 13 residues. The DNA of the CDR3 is TGTGCCAGCAGCTTGGAACTAATGCGGGAGCAGTTCTTC. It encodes CASSLELMREQFF. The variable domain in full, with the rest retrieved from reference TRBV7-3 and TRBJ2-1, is GAGVSQTPSNKVTEKGKYVELRCDPISGHTALYWYRQSLGQGPEFLIYFQGTGAADDSGLPNDRFFAVRPEGSVSTLKIQRTERGDSAVYLCASSLELMREQFFGPGTRLTVL.

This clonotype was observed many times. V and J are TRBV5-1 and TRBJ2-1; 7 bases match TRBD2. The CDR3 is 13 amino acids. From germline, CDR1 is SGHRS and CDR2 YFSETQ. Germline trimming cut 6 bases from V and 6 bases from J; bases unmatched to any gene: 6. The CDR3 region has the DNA TGCGCCAGCAAGGAGGGAGGGCTCAATGAGCAGTTCTTC. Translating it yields CASKEGGLNEQFF.